Here is one TCR beta chain with its context. The antigen is unknown. The CDR3 loop spans 13 amino acids. Germline assignment: CDR1 MDHEN and CDR2 SYDVKM. V was clipped by 2 bases and J by 6 bases, with 8 bases between them. In nominal health when sampled, donors likely had unrecorded immune exposures nonetheless. The sample belongs to a study of cytomegalovirus exposure and HLA in healthy donors. Study-wide points: A later analysis found common viral pathogens apparently linked to several of the most significant clusters. The authors later found HLA-associated TCR beta chains more clonally expanded than equally common others.

It was with 60 Vbeta and 13 Jbeta primers that the PCR ran. Profiling relied on immunoSEQ multiplex PCR, and the TCRdb table lists in-frame clones only, not all of them. This repertoire shows roughly 190,000 clones, around 84% found once; its top ten account for roughly 1.5%. Sequencing was done on a sample of PBMCs. This clonotype was sampled from a woman aged 18 to 35 in good health and CMV-seronegative. The chain uses TRBV28 and TRBJ2-4, with D hard to call. CDR3 sequence: CASSLPGGNIQYF. The CDR3 region has the DNA TGTGCCAGCAGTTTACCAGGTGGAAACATTCAGTACTTC.